The clone carrying this T cell receptor beta chain was seen repeatedly, ten times or more. No antigen is known for it. Generation of TCR beta libraries employed quantitative 5'-RACE incorporating molecular barcodes. TCRdb analysed the 5' RACE reads with MiXCR anew, one entry per CDR3 protein. This table has a few hundred thousand distinct CDR3 sequences, around a tenth appearing once. The CDR3 runs to 15 residues. Trimming shortened V by 3 bases and J by 0 bases, and 11 bases separated the two germline ends. The germline V gene encodes CDR1 MDHEN and CDR2 SYDVKM. This record comes from a study of CD8 T cells in ankylosing spondylitis. Study observations and caveats: There were earlier reports of some motif variants in reactive arthritis synovial fluid and blood. Roughly 8 highly homologous variants made up a TCR beta motif that seemed to typify ankylosing spondylitis blood. Within matched ankylosing spondylitis synovial fluid, disease-linked clones were reportedly significantly enriched.

The rearrangement uses TRBV28 and TRBJ1-1; D gene unclear. This clonotype was sampled from a female donor with ankylosing spondylitis or in good health (not recorded which). Sequenced sample: blood, either unsorted or a sorted T cell fraction (not recorded which). The DNA for the CDR3 is TGTGCCAGCAGTTTCCGGCCATGGATGAACACTGAAGCTTTCTTT. Translation gives CASSFRPWMNTEAFF.